This T cell receptor beta chain came from a study of OX40 agonist ivuxolimab in advanced cancers. Using immunoSEQ multiplex PCR, the repertoire was profiled, and TCRdb retains in-frame clones only, with some absent. The sample lists 30,000 to 40,000 clones; less than 85% were seen once. This CDR3 contains 12 residues. With 2 bases removed from V and 3 bases from J, the gap between germline ends came to 5 bases. Looked up from germline, CDR1 is SGHRS and CDR2 is YFSETQ. Exclusion of a patient followed from autoimmune disease history or systemic immunosuppression. V is TRBV5-1 and J is TRBJ1-1; no definite D call. Sequenced here: CD4+ or CD8+ T cells sorted from blood, sampled in a trial of the OX40 agonist ivuxolimab. This TCR was recovered from an adult with an advanced solid tumor such as melanoma, head and neck, liver or kidney cancer. Here the CDR3 reads CASSFGDTEAFF. Here the CDR3 DNA reads TGCGCCAGCAGCTTTGGGGACACTGAAGCTTTCTTT.